These 14 T cell receptor beta chains share one sample of origin, sequenced in a study of a mutant IDH1 vaccine in newly diagnosed glioma. Only in-frame clones appear in the TCRdb table, and some are missing; sequencing was by immunoSEQ multiplex PCR. The repertoire holds roughly 86,000 clones, with around 80% as singletons. Time point in this sample: baseline, week 1 (first vaccination visit). Regarding treatment: pre-vaccination baseline after standard-of-care therapy. The sequences come from PBMCs, collected from a glioma patient treated with radiotherapy, temozolomide or both. The receptors were sampled from a man in his forties with glioma.

This clone was counted between two and nine times. CDR3 coding DNA: TGCGCCAGCAGTCAATCCCCGACAGGGACCCCCACCGGGGAGCTGTTTTTT. This gives the protein CASSQSPTGTPTGELFF. The chain employs TRBV23-1 and TRBJ2-2, with 7 nucleotides matching TRBD1. TRBV23-1 is placed among ORFs of uncertain function. This CDR3 spans 17 amino acids. J was trimmed by 4 bases and V by 0 bases; bases with no gene match: 8.

The rearrangement joins TRBV7-6 to TRBJ1-6, with 7 bases that match TRBD1. CDR1 and CDR2 from the germline V gene are SGHVS and FNYEAQ. The CDR3 contains 14 residues. The trim removed 1 base at V and 6 bases at J, leaving 0 bases unmatched. This CDR3 is CASSLGDSNSPLHF. The CDR3 DNA reads as TGTGCCAGCAGCTTAGGGGACAGTAATTCACCCCTCCACTTT.

About this clone itself: This specimen includes other DNA sequences encoding the same CDR3. The genes are TRBV5-4 and TRBJ1-1; D not resolved. Germline lookup yields CDR1 SGHNT and CDR2 YYREEE (reference sequence). V was trimmed by 0 bases and J by 1 base, leaving 4 bases between them. This CDR3 contains 13 residues. The CDR3 DNA follows: TGTGCCAGCAGCTTGGGGGGGAACACTGAAGCTTTCTTT. Its protein product is CASSLGGNTEAFF.

The J gene is TRBJ2-1, the V gene TRBV9; the D is unclear. Germline V gene sequence: CDR1 SGDLS, CDR2 YYNGEE. The CDR3 runs 13 residues. The V and J ends lost 0 bases and 5 bases respectively, with 6 bases between them. The CDR3 coding sequence is TGTGCCAGCAGCGTAGGGCTCGACAATGAGCAGTTCTTC. This translates into CASSVGLDNEQFF.

The CDR3 DNA sequence: TGTGCCAGCTCACCCCCGGGACAGGGAAAATTTGAAGCTTTCTTT. Protein: CASSPPGQGKFEAFF. The V gene is TRBV18, the J gene TRBJ1-1; 9 bases line up with TRBD1. CDR3 length: 15 residues. V shed 3 bases, J shed 7 bases, and the junction held 9 bases outside the gene matches. CDR1 and CDR2 (germline): KGHSH, LQKENI.

The chain recombines TRBV6-6 with TRBJ2-3; weak D call: TRBD2 (6 bases). Trimming stripped 11 bases from V and 0 bases from J, with 12 bases between. The CDR3 totals 13 residues. Germline V lookup: CDR1 MNHNY, CDR2 SVGAGI (reference sequence). In nucleotides, the CDR3 is TGTGCCGGAGGGACGGGGAGCACAGATACGCAGTATTTT. Amino acid sequence: CAGGTGSTDTQYF.

The chain employs TRBV30 and TRBJ2-3; D remains unclear. The CDR3 has 11 residues. CDR1 and CDR2 (germline): GTSNPN, SVGIG (reference sequence). The ends were cut back, 3 bases at V and 9 bases at J, with 10 bases in the middle. The CDR3 is CAWRPEGTQYF. CDR3 DNA sequence: TGTGCCTGGAGGCCGGAAGGGACGCAGTATTTT.

This chain joins TRBV5-4 and TRBJ2-7; no clear D. With 4 bases removed from V and 4 bases from J, the gap between germline ends came to 6 bases. CDR1 SGHNT and CDR2 YYREEE come from the germline V gene (reference sequence). The CDR3 sequence is 11 residues long. CDR3 in amino acids: CASSDQYEQYF. Here the CDR3 DNA reads TGTGCCAGCAGCGACCAGTACGAGCAGTACTTC.

The chain couples TRBV7-2 to TRBJ1-2; 8 nucleotides match TRBD1. The germline gives CDR1 SGHTA, CDR2 FQGNSA. The V gene end was trimmed by 3 bases and the J gene end by 7 bases; junction bases not matched to a gene: 13. The CDR3 is 16 residues long. CDR3: CASSLQQQGALGGYTF. The CDR3 coding sequence is TGTGCCAGCAGCTTGCAGCAGCAGGGGGCGCTGGGTGGCTACACCTTC.

This chain uses TRBV11-2 with TRBJ2-5; 7 nucleotides agree with TRBD1. The CDR3 length is 15 residues. V shed 1 base and J 1 base; nucleotides not matched to a gene: 3. Germline V gives CDR1 SGHAT, CDR2 FQNNGV. In DNA, the CDR3 is TGTGCCAGCAGCTTAGTCGGGACAGCCCAAGAGACCCAGTACTTC. It yields the protein CASSLVGTAQETQYF.

This chain connects TRBV6-5 to TRBJ1-1; D gene unclear. This CDR3 has 14 amino acids. Trimming stripped 5 bases from V and 1 base from J, with 11 bases between. Germline CDR1 MNHEY, CDR2 SVGAGI. For the CDR3, the DNA is TGTGCCAGCAGTCTGGAACCGTCGAACACTGAAGCTTTCTTT. Translating it yields CASSLEPSNTEAFF.

This rearrangement joins TRBV9 to TRBJ1-2; D uncertain. From germline, CDR1 is SGDLS and CDR2 YYNGEE. This CDR3 spans 16 amino acids. V lost 0 bases and J 0 bases, leaving 12 bases between the germline ends. The CDR3 loop is CASSVGSTESNYGYTF. Written as DNA, the CDR3 is TGTGCCAGCAGCGTAGGATCGACGGAATCTAACTATGGCTACACCTTC.

This clone turned up a few times. The chain couples TRBV29-1 to TRBJ1-1; a possible D gene is TRBD1 (5 bases). V shed 6 bases and J shed 0 bases, with 14 bases lying between them. Germline V lookup: CDR1 SQVTM, CDR2 ANQGSEA. There are 14 residues in the CDR3. CDR3 in amino acids: CSVGHRGMNTEAFF. The CDR3 bases are TGCAGCGTAGGACACCGAGGCATGAACACTGAAGCTTTCTTT.

J is TRBJ2-1 and V is TRBV5-1; 14 positions agree with TRBD2. The CDR3 extends over 16 amino acids. From germline, CDR1 is SGHRS and CDR2 YFSETQ. V lost 4 bases and J lost 6; bases outside the gene matches: 6. In DNA form, the CDR3 reads TGCGCCAGCAGCCGCCAGGGACTAGCGGGAGTCAATGAGCAGTTCTTC. It specifies CASSRQGLAGVNEQFF. The full variable domain, with the rest looked up from reference TRBV5-1 and TRBJ2-1, is KAGVTQTPRYLIKTRGQQVTLSCSPISGHRSVSWYQQTPGQGLQFLFEYFSETQRNKGNFPGRFSGRQFSNSRSEMNVSTLELGDSALYLCASSRQGLAGVNEQFFGPGTRLTVL.